These 23 T cell receptor beta chains originate from one sample sequenced in a study of human T cells and chemical hapten exposure. From the RACE reads, TCRdb called clonotypes with MiXCR, one entry per CDR3 protein. The table has around 260,000 distinct CDR3 sequences, about 9% seen once. Time point meaning: pre-sensitization, week 0. Treatment reported: therapeutic diphenylcyclopropenone sensitization with weekly scalp DPC. The starting material was whole blood, obtained in connection with sensitization to the hapten diphenylcyclopropenone (DPC). The receptors originated from a middle-aged woman with alopecia areata. Some clones in this sample may be carry-over from other donors' samples.

This clonotype was detected a few times. This sequence joins TRBV6-5 and TRBJ2-7; TRBD2 matches 7 bases. Germline V gene data show CDR1 as MNHEY and CDR2 as SVGAGI. V trimming: 6 bases; J trimming: 2 bases; junction bases outside the gene matches: 13. CDR3 length: 16 amino acids. The CDR3: CASRPQSSGNAYEQYF. CDR3 DNA: TGTGCCAGCAGGCCCCAATCTAGCGGAAATGCCTACGAGCAGTACTTC.

This clonotype was detected a few times. The chain recombines TRBV6-6 with TRBJ2-7; weak D call: TRBD1 (6 bases). With 7 bases removed from V and 2 bases from J, the gap between germline ends came to 12 bases. The length of the CDR3 is 13 residues. The germline CDR1 and CDR2 sequences are MNHNY and SVGAGI (reference sequence). CDR3 loop: CASNGGPTYEQYF. In nucleotides, the CDR3 is TGTGCCAGCAATGGGGGCCCTACCTACGAGCAGTACTTC.

In this sample, this clonotype turned up a few times. The chain has TRBV29-1 and TRBJ2-7, with 10 bases aligning to TRBD2. Germline lookup yields CDR1 SQVTM and CDR2 ANQGSEA. This CDR3 contains 13 residues. The J segment lost 2 bases and the V segment lost 6 bases, leaving 4 bases of the junction unmatched. CDR3 sequence: CSVAGLAAYEQYF. DNA for the CDR3: TGCAGCGTGGCCGGACTAGCGGCCTACGAGCAGTACTTC.

This clonotype showed up many times. The chain has TRBV29-1 and TRBJ2-5; 7 bases line up with TRBD1. There are 14 residues in the CDR3. From germline, CDR1 is SQVTM and CDR2 ANQGSEA. J was trimmed by 5 bases and V by 5 bases; bases with no gene match: 11. The CDR3 reads CSVLIPQGMETQYF. The CDR3 region has the DNA TGCAGCGTTCTAATACCACAGGGGATGGAGACCCAGTACTTC.

This clonotype was detected ten times or more. V is TRBV6-2 or TRBV6-3 and J is TRBJ2-5; 8 bases map to TRBD1. V trimming: 8 bases; J trimming: 6 bases; junction bases outside the gene matches: 11. The CDR3 is made up of 14 amino acids. Looked up from germline, CDR1 is MNHEY and CDR2 is SVGEGT. The CDR3 bases are TGTGCCAGCTCAGGACAGGGCGCTAGGAAGACCCAGTACTTC. Protein sequence: CASSGQGARKTQYF.

J is TRBJ1-1 and V is TRBV6-2 or TRBV6-3; D not resolved. CDR3 size: 14 residues. Germline V gene sequence: CDR1 MNHEY, CDR2 SVGEGT. Trimming left V 7 bases short and J 7 bases short, with 19 bases between. The CDR3 here is CASTPRWEASEAFF. DNA for the CDR3: TGTGCCAGCACCCCACGGTGGGAAGCGAGTGAAGCTTTCTTT.

This clonotype was observed a handful of times. The J gene is TRBJ2-3, the V gene TRBV2; maybe TRBD1 (6 bases). Trimming shortened V by 4 bases and J by 6 bases, and 17 bases separated the two germline ends. This CDR3 spans 15 amino acids. Germline V gene lookup returns CDR1 SNHLY and CDR2 FYNNEI. The DNA for the CDR3 is TGTGCCAGCAGTGTTGGACAGTACCCAGGGGATACGCAGTATTTT. It codes for CASSVGQYPGDTQYF.

For this clonotype: At one boundary the junction diverges from the germline segment, which might be a read error. DNA of the CDR3: TGTACCACCAGCAGAGATCTTTCGTCCCGGGAGCTGTTTTTT. It codes for CTTSRDLSSRELFF. V is TRBV15 and J is TRBJ2-2; no clear D gene. Germline-derived CDR1 and CDR2 are LNHNV and YYDKDF (reference sequence). The CDR3 totals 14 residues.

This clonotype was picked up a small number of times. The V call is TRBV6-5, the J call TRBJ2-3, with D unclear. The CDR3 totals 15 residues. CDR1 and CDR2 (germline): MNHEY, SVGAGI. Trimming pared 2 bases from V and 1 base from J, leaving 10 bases between. The CDR3 nucleotides are TGTGCCAGCAGTTACCGTTCCAGCGGCACAGATACGCAGTATTTT. The encoded protein is CASSYRSSGTDTQYF.

The chain uses TRBV30 and TRBJ2-3; maybe TRBD2 (5 bases). The CDR3 runs 14 residues. Germline lookup yields CDR1 GTSNPN and CDR2 SVGIG (reference sequence). V shed 2 bases and J shed 0 bases, with 9 bases lying between them. The DNA of the CDR3 is TGTGCCTGGAGTAGGTTAGCGAGCACAGATACGCAGTATTTT. It is translated as CAWSRLASTDTQYF.

In DNA, the CDR3 is TGTGCCAGCAGCCAAGATCTCCAGAGGAGGAGCAATCAGCCCCAGCATTTT. It translates to CASSQDLQRRSNQPQHF. V gene TRBV4-2 combines with J gene TRBJ1-5, with no clear D. V was cut by 0 bases and J by 1 base, with 13 bases left in between. The CDR3 length is 17 residues. Germline CDR1 is LGHNA and CDR2 is YNFKEQ.

This clonotype showed up just a few times. The gene calls are TRBV12-3 or TRBV12-4 and TRBJ1-2; D is unclear. V shed 6 bases and J shed 2 bases, with 13 bases lying between them. The CDR3 extends over 14 amino acids. The CDR3: CASRHAGSNYGYTF. In DNA form, the CDR3 reads TGTGCCAGCAGACACGCCGGGTCCAACTATGGCTACACCTTC.

This clonotype was seen repeatedly, ten times or more. This chain links TRBV28 with TRBJ1-5; D gene ambiguous. V was clipped by 3 bases and J by 3 bases, with 12 bases between them. In germline, CDR1 is MDHEN, CDR2 SYDVKM. This CDR3 comprises 15 residues. CDR3 DNA sequence: TGTGCCAGCAGTTTCGGCATCGCCATCAATCAGCCCCAGCATTTT. Its protein is CASSFGIAINQPQHF.

The chain employs TRBV7-9 and TRBJ2-3; D gene uncertain. The V end was cut by 5 bases, the J end by 4 bases, with 13 bases between. Germline V lookup: CDR1 SEHNR, CDR2 FQNEAQ (reference sequence). This CDR3 is built from 14 residues. The CDR3 coding sequence is TGTGCCAGCAGCGCCCCTAGTAGGTCAGATACGCAGTATTTT. Protein product: CASSAPSRSDTQYF.

This chain joins TRBV5-6 and TRBJ2-1; D is possibly TRBD2 (5 bases). Trimming took 6 bases from V and 2 from J, leaving 18 bases between them. This CDR3 region has 16 residues. Germline V gene lookup returns CDR1 SGHDT and CDR2 YYEEEE. For the CDR3, the DNA is TGTGCCAGCATCTCATTTTCCGGGAATACCTACAATGAGCAGTTCTTC. It specifies CASISFSGNTYNEQFF.

This clonotype appeared many times. The chain couples TRBV5-1 to TRBJ2-1; D uncertain. The CDR3 loop spans 12 amino acids. Trimming cost V 6 bases and J 5 bases, with 9 bases left between them. Germline-derived CDR1 and CDR2 are SGHRS and YFSETQ. CDR3 bases: TGCGCCAGCAAATTTAACCACAATGAGCAGTTCTTC. Protein product: CASKFNHNEQFF.

This clonotype turned up a few times. The gene calls are TRBV29-1 and TRBJ2-3; perhaps TRBD2 as D (5 bases). The germline V gene has CDR1 SQVTM and CDR2 ANQGSEA. This CDR3 comprises 13 residues. Trimming took 6 bases from V and 4 from J, leaving 14 bases between them. As DNA, the CDR3 is TGCAGCGTCACTAGGATGAGGGCAGATACGCAGTATTTT. Amino acids: CSVTRMRADTQYF.

This chain uses TRBV2 with TRBJ1-2; 9 bases map to TRBD1. The length of the CDR3 is 15 residues. Trimming at V came to 6 bases and at J to 0 bases, leaving 5 bases not matched to a gene. Germline V gives CDR1 SNHLY, CDR2 FYNNEI. In DNA form, the CDR3 reads TGTGCCAGCAGGGCCGGGACAGGGACTAACTATGGCTACACCTTC. This gives the protein CASRAGTGTNYGYTF. Drawing the rest from reference TRBV2 and TRBJ1-2, the complete variable domain is EPEVTQTPSHQVTQMGQEVILRCVPISNHLYFYWYRQILGQKVEFLVSFYNNEISEKSEIFDDQFSVERPDGSNFTLKIRSTKLEDSAMYFCASRAGTGTNYGYTFGSGTRLTVV.

This clonotype came up a few times. V and J are TRBV7-6 and TRBJ2-3; 7 bases match TRBD2. The junction had 6 bases not matched to a gene; V was cut back by 5 bases and J by 1 base. This CDR3 comprises 15 residues. The V gene's germline CDR1 is SGHVS and CDR2 FNYEAQ. In nucleotides, the CDR3 is TGTGCCAGCAGCCCCCGAGGGAGGGGCACAGATACGCAGTATTTT. This gives the protein CASSPRGRGTDTQYF. The full variable domain, completed using reference TRBV7-6 and TRBJ2-3, is GAGVSQSPRYKVTKRGQDVALRCDPISGHVSLYWYRQALGQGPEFLTYFNYEAQQDKSGLPNDRFSAERPEGSISTLTIQRTEQRDSAMYRCASSPRGRGTDTQYFGPGTRLTVL.

At least ten counts were recorded for this clonotype. This sequence joins TRBV27 and TRBJ2-1; 7 nucleotides line up with TRBD2. This CDR3 region has 14 residues. With 6 bases clipped from V and 4 bases from J, the junction kept 6 bases outside the gene matches. The germline V gene encodes CDR1 MNHEY and CDR2 SMNVEV (reference sequence). Here the CDR3 DNA reads TGTGCCAGCAGATGGGGGAGGGGTTACAATGAGCAGTTCTTC. Translating gives CASRWGRGYNEQFF.

The V gene is TRBV7-9, the J gene TRBJ2-5; 7 bases line up with TRBD2. This CDR3 is built from 16 residues. J was trimmed by 3 bases and V by 5 bases; bases with no gene match: 12. Looked up from germline, CDR1 is SEHNR and CDR2 is FQNEAQ (reference sequence). The CDR3 region is CASSRRAGTNKETQYF. CDR3 nucleotides: TGTGCCAGCAGCCGGAGAGCCGGGACTAACAAAGAGACCCAGTACTTC.

The rearrangement links TRBV20-1 to TRBJ2-1, with D perhaps matching TRBD1 (5 bases). This CDR3 has 10 residues. V lost 6 bases and J lost 7, with 7 bases in between. The V gene's germline CDR1 is DFQATT and CDR2 SNEGSKA (reference sequence). CDR3 loop: CSAHRNEQFF. In DNA, the CDR3 is TGCAGTGCCCACAGGAATGAGCAGTTCTTC.

This rearrangement joins TRBV29-1 to TRBJ1-2; D unresolved. The germline V and J ends were trimmed by 1 base and 8 bases, with 14 bases remaining between them. Germline CDR1 and CDR2: SQVTM and ANQGSEA. The CDR3 spans 13 residues. In DNA, the CDR3 is TGCAGCGTTGAAGTCCAGTCCGCCGGAGGCTACACCTTC. Amino acids: CSVEVQSAGGYTF.